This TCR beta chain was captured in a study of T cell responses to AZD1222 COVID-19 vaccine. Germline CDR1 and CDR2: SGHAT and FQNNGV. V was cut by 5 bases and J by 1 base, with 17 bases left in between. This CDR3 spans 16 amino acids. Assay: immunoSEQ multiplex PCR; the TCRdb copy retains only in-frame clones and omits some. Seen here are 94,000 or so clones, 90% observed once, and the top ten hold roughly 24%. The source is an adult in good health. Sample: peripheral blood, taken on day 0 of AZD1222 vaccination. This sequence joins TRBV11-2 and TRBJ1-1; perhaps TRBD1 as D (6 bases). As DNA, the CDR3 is TGTGCCAGCAGCCCCCCCGGGACAACCTCGAACACTGAAGCTTTCTTT. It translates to CASSPPGTTSNTEAFF.